This TCR beta chain was recorded in a study of CD8+ T cells in alopecia areata. Reverse transcription of extracted RNA yielded cDNA, which provided the sequencing template. The assay was immunoSEQ multiplex PCR, and TCRdb's table has in-frame clones only and misses some. The data hold thousands of clones, with roughly 64% observed a single time. With regard to this clone: Its antigen is still unknown.

V dropped 4 bases and J dropped 4 bases, with 17 bases sitting between them. Germline V gives CDR1 SGHTA, CDR2 FQGNSA. The CDR3 runs to 15 residues. General study results and limits: Scalp sequencing captures resident alphabeta T cells of normal skin too.

Punch biopsies of lesional scalp, plus peripheral blood, were taken from alopecia areata patients. This clonotype was sampled from a human donor with alopecia areata. Sequences were derived from skin, sampled at week 0. The gene calls are TRBV7-2 and TRBJ2-7; D possibly corresponds to TRBD2 (6 bases). CDR3 loop: CASSSYSLGGYEQYF. In DNA, the CDR3 is TGTGCCAGCAGCTCTTACTCCCTGGGAGGTTACGAGCAGTACTTC.